This entry is about one T cell receptor beta chain. Its antigen remains unidentified. PCR used 60 Vbeta primers and 13 Jbeta primers. Assay used: immunoSEQ multiplex PCR; TCRdb lists only in-frame clones, some missing. The table shows about 99,000 clones, with 60% to 80% occurring only once. The source of the sample is a study of cytomegalovirus exposure and HLA in healthy donors. Points from the study as a whole: Later analysis suggested most CMV-associated TCR beta chains were HLA-restricted. In vitro work confirmed that a few CMV-associated chains recognize CMV antigens. Listed as cytomegalovirus-associated were 164 TCR beta chains. It was in a later analysis that TCR association rates were seen to vary by HLA locus, highest for DRB1 and lowest for HLA-C.

This clonotype was obtained from a man aged 40-49 years in good health and CMV-seronegative. The source material was PBMCs.

CDR3 amino acids: CASGLPGGTSGLRQYF. The CDR3, as DNA: TGTGCCAGCGGTCTACCCGGTGGGACTAGCGGACTCAGGCAGTACTTC. The V gene is TRBV2, the J gene TRBJ2-5; TRBD2 matches at 11 bases. Looked up from germline, CDR1 is SNHLY and CDR2 is FYNNEI. Germline trimming cut 8 bases from V and 11 bases from J; bases unmatched to any gene: 19. CDR3 length: 16 residues.